This T cell receptor (beta chain) was sequenced during a study of early T cells in non-severe SARS-CoV-2 infection. In the study overall: With bulk RNA from unsorted whole blood as input, sequencing yielded unpaired chains.

TCRdb called the 5' RACE reads again in MiXCR, with one record for every CDR3 protein. The sample consists of about 80,000 distinct CDR3 sequences, around 13% of them appearing once. The germline CDR1 and CDR2 sequences are MNHNY and SVGAGI (reference sequence). The junction had 3 bases not matched to a gene; V was cut back by 5 bases and J by 8 bases. The CDR3 runs to 13 residues. In this sample, this clonotype turned up a few times. The sequencing input was whole blood. J is TRBJ1-4 and V is TRBV6-6; TRBD1 agrees at 9 bases. This clonotype was obtained from an adult who was a healthcare worker with PCR-confirmed SARS-CoV-2 infection or an uninfected control (not recorded which). The CDR3 region is CASSLTGGEKLFF. In DNA form, the CDR3 reads TGTGCCAGCAGTCTCACAGGGGGCGAAAAACTGTTTTTT.